Reported below is one T cell receptor beta chain. Original analysis: Amplified reference gene primers provided the basis for estimating nucleated cell counts. The protocol was immunoSEQ multiplex PCR, while the TCRdb copy is restricted to in-frame clones and leaves out a portion. That table furnishes V, J and clone size, whereas the DNA furnished D and trimming. Seen here are 230,000 or so clones, around 83% observed once, and the top ten hold about 2.3%. The sample is drawn from a study of blood T cell repertoires in COVID-19. The wider study: COVID-19 samples collected from the United States, Italy and Spain covered acute and convalescent phases. Sources were T cells, B-cell-depleted T cells, or PBMCs; the material itself was cDNA or gDNA.

Germline V gene data show CDR1 as MNHEY and CDR2 as SVGAGI. This CDR3 is 16 amino acids long. Trimming pared 1 base from V and 1 base from J, leaving 12 bases between. The receptor was derived from a middle-aged man who had recovered from COVID-19. The sequencing input was peripheral blood. This chain links TRBV6-5 with TRBJ2-3; perhaps TRBD1 as D (5 bases). CDR3 residues: CASSYWVGAGTDTQYF. The CDR3, as DNA: TGTGCCAGCAGTTACTGGGTAGGGGCCGGCACAGATACGCAGTATTTT.